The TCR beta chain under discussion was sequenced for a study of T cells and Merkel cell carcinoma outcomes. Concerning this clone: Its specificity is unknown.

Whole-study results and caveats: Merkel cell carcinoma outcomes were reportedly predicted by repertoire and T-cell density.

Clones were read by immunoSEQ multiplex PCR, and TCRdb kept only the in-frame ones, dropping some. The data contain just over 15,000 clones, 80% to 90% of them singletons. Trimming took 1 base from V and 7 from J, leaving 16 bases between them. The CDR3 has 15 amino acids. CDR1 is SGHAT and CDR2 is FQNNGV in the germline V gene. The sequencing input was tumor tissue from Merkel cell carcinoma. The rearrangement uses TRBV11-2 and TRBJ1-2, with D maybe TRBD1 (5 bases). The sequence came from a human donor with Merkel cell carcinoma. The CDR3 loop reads CASSLGQGALGGYTF. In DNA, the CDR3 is TGTGCCAGCAGCTTAGGACAAGGGGCGCTTGGTGGCTACACCTTC.